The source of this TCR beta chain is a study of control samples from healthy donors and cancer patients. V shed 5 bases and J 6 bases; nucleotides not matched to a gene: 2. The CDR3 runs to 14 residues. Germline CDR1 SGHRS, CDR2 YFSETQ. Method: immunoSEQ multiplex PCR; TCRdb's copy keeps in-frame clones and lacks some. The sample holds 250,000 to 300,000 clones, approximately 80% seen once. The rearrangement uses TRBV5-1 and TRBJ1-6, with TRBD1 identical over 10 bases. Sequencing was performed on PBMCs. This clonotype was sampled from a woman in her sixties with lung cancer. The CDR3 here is CASRRDRGNSPLHF. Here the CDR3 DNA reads TGCGCCAGCAGGCGGGACAGGGGTAATTCACCCCTCCACTTT. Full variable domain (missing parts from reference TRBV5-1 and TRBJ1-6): KAGVTQTPRYLIKTRGQQVTLSCSPISGHRSVSWYQQTPGQGLQFLFEYFSETQRNKGNFPGRFSGRQFSNSRSEMNVSTLELGDSALYLCASRRDRGNSPLHFGNGTRLTVT.